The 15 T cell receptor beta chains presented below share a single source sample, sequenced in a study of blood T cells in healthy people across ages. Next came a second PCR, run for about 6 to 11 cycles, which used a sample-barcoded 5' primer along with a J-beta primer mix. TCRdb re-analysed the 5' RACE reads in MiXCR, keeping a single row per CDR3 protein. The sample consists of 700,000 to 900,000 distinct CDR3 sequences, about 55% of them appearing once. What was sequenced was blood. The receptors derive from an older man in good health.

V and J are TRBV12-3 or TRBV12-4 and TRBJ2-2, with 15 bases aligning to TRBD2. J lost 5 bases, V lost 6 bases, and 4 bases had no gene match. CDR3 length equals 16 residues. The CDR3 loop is CASRGLAGGRTGELFF. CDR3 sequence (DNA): TGTGCCAGCAGGGGACTAGCGGGAGGACGAACCGGGGAGCTGTTTTTT.

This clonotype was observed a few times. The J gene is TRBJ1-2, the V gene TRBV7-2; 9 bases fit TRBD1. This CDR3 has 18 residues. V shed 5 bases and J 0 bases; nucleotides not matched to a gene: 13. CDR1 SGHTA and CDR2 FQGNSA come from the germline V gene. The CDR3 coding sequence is TGTGCCAGCAGCCCTGGTCCCGAGACAGGGGGTCCTAACTATGGCTACACCTTC. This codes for CASSPGPETGGPNYGYTF.

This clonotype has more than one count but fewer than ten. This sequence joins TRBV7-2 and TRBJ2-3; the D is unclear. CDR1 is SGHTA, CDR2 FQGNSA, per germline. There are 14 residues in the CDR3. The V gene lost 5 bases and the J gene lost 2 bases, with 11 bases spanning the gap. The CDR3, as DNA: TGTGCCAGCAGCACCGACGGAAACACAGATACGCAGTATTTT. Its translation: CASSTDGNTDTQYF.

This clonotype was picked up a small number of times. CDR3 DNA: TGTGCCAGCAGCTCCGAGTTGGGCGAGCAGTACTTC. It codes for CASSSELGEQYF. The rearrangement links TRBV3-1 to TRBJ2-5; D is undetermined. Near its end, the DNA agrees better with TRBJ2-7, so the J call may be wrong. This CDR3 is built from 12 residues. Germline V gives CDR1 LGHDT, CDR2 YNNKEL (reference sequence).

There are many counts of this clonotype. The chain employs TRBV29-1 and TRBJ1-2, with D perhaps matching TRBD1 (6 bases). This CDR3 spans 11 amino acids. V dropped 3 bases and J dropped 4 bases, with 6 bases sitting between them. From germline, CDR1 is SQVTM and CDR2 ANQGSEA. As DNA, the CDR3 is TGCAGCGTTGAGACAGGCTATGGCTACACCTTC. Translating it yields CSVETGYGYTF.

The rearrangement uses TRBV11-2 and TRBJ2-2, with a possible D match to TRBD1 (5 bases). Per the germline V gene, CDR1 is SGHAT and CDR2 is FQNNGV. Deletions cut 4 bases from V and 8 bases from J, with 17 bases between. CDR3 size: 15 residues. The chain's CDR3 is CASSSGLGAWGELFF. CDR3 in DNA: TGTGCCAGCAGCTCCGGTTTAGGGGCGTGGGGGGAGCTGTTTTTT.

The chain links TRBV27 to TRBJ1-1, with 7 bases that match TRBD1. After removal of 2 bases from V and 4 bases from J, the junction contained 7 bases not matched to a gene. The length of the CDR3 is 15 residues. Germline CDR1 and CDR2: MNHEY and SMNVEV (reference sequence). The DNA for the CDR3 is TGTGCCAGCAGTTTAGTCACAGGGGCGGGCACTGAAGCTTTCTTT. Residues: CASSLVTGAGTEAFF.

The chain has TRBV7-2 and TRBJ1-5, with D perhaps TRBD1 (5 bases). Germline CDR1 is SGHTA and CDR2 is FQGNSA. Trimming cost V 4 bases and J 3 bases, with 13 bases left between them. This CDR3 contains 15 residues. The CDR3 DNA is TGTGCCAGCAGCTCCCGTGGGGGTAACAATCAGCCCCAGCATTTT. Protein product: CASSSRGGNNQPQHF.

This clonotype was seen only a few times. The CDR3 region is CATQPDRAPGKTQYF. The CDR3 nucleotides are TGTGCCACCCAGCCCGACAGGGCGCCTGGGAAGACCCAGTACTTC. V gene TRBV28 combines with J gene TRBJ2-5, with 7 nucleotides matching TRBD1. The CDR3 covers 15 residues. The V gene end was trimmed by 10 bases and the J gene end by 6 bases; junction bases not matched to a gene: 17. Looked up from germline, CDR1 is MDHEN and CDR2 is SYDVKM. The complete variable domain, with remaining parts taken from reference TRBV28 and TRBJ2-5, reads DVKVTQSSRYLVKRTGEKVFLECVQDMDHENMFWYRQDPGLGLRLIYFSYDVKMKEKGDIPEGYSVSREKKERFSLILESASTNQTSMYLCATQPDRAPGKTQYFGPGTRLLVL.

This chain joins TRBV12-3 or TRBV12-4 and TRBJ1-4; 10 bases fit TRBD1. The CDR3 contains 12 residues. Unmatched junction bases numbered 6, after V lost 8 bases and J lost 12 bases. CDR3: CASGGQGIELFF. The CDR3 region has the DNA TGTGCCAGCGGGGGACAGGGGATAGAACTGTTTTTT.

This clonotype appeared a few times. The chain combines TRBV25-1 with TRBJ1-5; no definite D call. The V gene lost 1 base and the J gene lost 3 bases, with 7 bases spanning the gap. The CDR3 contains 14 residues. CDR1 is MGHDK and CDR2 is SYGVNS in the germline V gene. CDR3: CASSESLANQPQHF. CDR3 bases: TGTGCCAGCAGTGAATCCTTGGCCAATCAGCCCCAGCATTTT. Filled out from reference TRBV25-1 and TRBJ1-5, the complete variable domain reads EADIYQTPRYLVIGTGKKITLECSQTMGHDKMYWYQQDPGMELHLIHYSYGVNSTEKGDLSSESTVSRIRTEHFPLTLESARPSHTSQYLCASSESLANQPQHFGDGTRLSIL.

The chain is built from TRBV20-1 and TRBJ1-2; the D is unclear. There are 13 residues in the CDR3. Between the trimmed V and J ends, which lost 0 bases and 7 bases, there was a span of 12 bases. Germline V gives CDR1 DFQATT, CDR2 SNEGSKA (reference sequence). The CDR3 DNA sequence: TGCAGTGCTAGAGACATGGCCGCGGGTGGCTACACCTTC. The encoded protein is CSARDMAAGGYTF.

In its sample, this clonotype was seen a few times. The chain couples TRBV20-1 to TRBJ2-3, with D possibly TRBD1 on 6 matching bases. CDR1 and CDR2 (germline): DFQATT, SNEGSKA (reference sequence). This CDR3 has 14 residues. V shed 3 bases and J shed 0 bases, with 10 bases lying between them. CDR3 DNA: TGCAGTGCTAGTCTCAGGGGTAGCACAGATACGCAGTATTTT. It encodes CSASLRGSTDTQYF.

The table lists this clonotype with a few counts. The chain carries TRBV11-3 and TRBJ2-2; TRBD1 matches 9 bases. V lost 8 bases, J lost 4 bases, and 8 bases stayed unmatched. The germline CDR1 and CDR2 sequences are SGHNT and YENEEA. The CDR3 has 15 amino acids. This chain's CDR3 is CASGEGQGSTGELFF. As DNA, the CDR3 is TGTGCCAGCGGCGAGGGACAGGGAAGCACCGGGGAGCTGTTTTTT. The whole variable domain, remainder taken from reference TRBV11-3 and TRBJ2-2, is EAGVVQSPRYKIIEKKQPVAFWCNPISGHNTLYWYLQNLGQGPELLIRYENEEAVDDSQLPKDRFSAERLKGVDSTLKIQPAELGDSAVYLCASGEGQGSTGELFFGEGSRLTVL.

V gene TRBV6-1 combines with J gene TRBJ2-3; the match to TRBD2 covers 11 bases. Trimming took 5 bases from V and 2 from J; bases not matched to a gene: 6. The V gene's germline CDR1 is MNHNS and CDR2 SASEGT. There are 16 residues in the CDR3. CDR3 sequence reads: CASSPTSGGPTDTQYF. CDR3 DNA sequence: TGTGCCAGCAGTCCTACTAGCGGGGGACCCACAGATACGCAGTATTTT.